This is a list of T cell receptor beta chains from one sample in a study of T-cell reconstitution after alpha-beta-depleted transplantation in children. TCRdb processed the PCR reads anew with MiXCR; each CDR3 protein has one entry. The sample lists roughly 500,000 distinct CDR3 sequences; around an eighth were seen once. The input for sequencing was PBMCs from the stem cell graft donor, taken from the stem cell graft. All receptors come from a human donor who donated a stem cell graft to a child with combined immunodeficiency. The conserved cysteine and the conserved F or W are not part of the CDR3 here. Fields, in order: J gene, clone size, V gene, D gene, CDR3 protein. D genes are given only for firm matches. For some rows the clone size is stated as once, few or many, or as a class when expanded; others skip it.

J: TRBJ2-3
size: NA
V: TRBV19
D: NA
CDR3: ASSIYGADTQY

J: TRBJ2-1
size: NA
V: TRBV7-9
D: NA
CDR3: ASSPLNWGVGHNEQF

J: TRBJ2-1
size: NA
V: TRBV6-1
D: TRBD2
CDR3: ASSRTSGEINEQF

J: TRBJ2-1
size: few
V: TRBV7-2
D: NA
CDR3: ASQRGGTYNEQF

J: TRBJ1-5
size: NA
V: TRBV20-1
D: TRBD1
CDR3: SAGDRAQPQH

J: TRBJ2-3
size: NA
V: TRBV18
D: NA
CDR3: ASSPWASTDTQY

J: TRBJ2-7
size: NA
V: TRBV30
D: TRBD2
CDR3: AWRTSGRSSYEQY

J: TRBJ1-2
size: NA
V: TRBV11-2
D: NA
CDR3: ASSLLAGASTGYT

J: TRBJ1-6
size: many
V: TRBV4-3
D: NA
CDR3: ASSQRGTPSRGLH

J: TRBJ2-7
size: few
V: TRBV28
D: TRBD1
CDR3: ASSLWGQGSNEQY

J: TRBJ2-6
size: many
V: TRBV4-1
D: NA
CDR3: ASSQGYSQGSGANVLT

J: TRBJ2-4
size: NA
V: TRBV6-2/TRBV6-3
D: NA
CDR3: ASSYTWTATQVPQY

J: TRBJ1-6
size: NA
V: TRBV5-1
D: NA
CDR3: ASSLSGVWDSPLH

J: TRBJ1-1
size: many
V: TRBV12-3/TRBV12-4
D: TRBD1
CDR3: ASRLPGQVTEAF

J: TRBJ2-5
size: NA
V: TRBV6-5
D: NA
CDR3: ASSYSGGKTQY

J: TRBJ2-1
size: few
V: TRBV5-6
D: NA
CDR3: ASSFSSYTSYNEQF

J: TRBJ2-7
size: NA
V: TRBV14
D: NA
CDR3: ASSPANGRQSSEQY

J: TRBJ2-5
size: few
V: TRBV24-1
D: NA
CDR3: ATSDRGRVQETQY

J: TRBJ2-7
size: few
V: TRBV20-1
D: NA
CDR3: SARRQLSEQY

J: TRBJ2-1
size: many
V: TRBV12-3/TRBV12-4
D: NA
CDR3: ASRSDSYNEQF

J: TRBJ2-7
size: many
V: TRBV4-3
D: NA
CDR3: ASSQDRDYEQY

J: TRBJ2-3
size: few
V: TRBV7-9
D: TRBD2
CDR3: ASSRRSSGRGTDTQY

J: TRBJ1-5
size: many
V: TRBV20-1
D: NA
CDR3: SARTSVGNQPQH

J: TRBJ1-2
size: many
V: TRBV29-1
D: TRBD1
CDR3: SARTGENYGYT

J: TRBJ2-6
size: NA
V: TRBV5-1
D: NA
CDR3: ASSLVDSGANVLT

J: TRBJ2-7
size: NA
V: TRBV30
D: NA
CDR3: AWKRLDLSEQY

J: TRBJ1-2
size: once
V: TRBV6-2/TRBV6-3
D: NA
CDR3: ASSTRGTGHGYT

J: TRBJ2-7
size: NA
V: TRBV28
D: NA
CDR3: ASSLDSPLIYEQY

J: TRBJ2-3
size: many
V: TRBV7-9
D: NA
CDR3: ASDTDTQY

J: TRBJ2-2
size: many
V: TRBV4-2
D: TRBD1
CDR3: ASSPVRDRNTGELF

J: TRBJ2-5
size: NA
V: TRBV24-1
D: TRBD1
CDR3: ATSNYNRGQETQY

J: TRBJ2-7
size: NA
V: TRBV6-6
D: TRBD2
CDR3: ASSRLADEQY

J: TRBJ2-5
size: many
V: TRBV5-1
D: TRBD2
CDR3: ASSLRRLAGQETQY

J: TRBJ2-1
size: NA
V: TRBV30
D: TRBD2
CDR3: AWSVWGGHNEQF

J: TRBJ2-1
size: few
V: TRBV20-1
D: NA
CDR3: SARDPRGAVLDEQF

J: TRBJ2-7
size: NA
V: TRBV7-8
D: NA
CDR3: ASSFPAASTGDEQY

J: TRBJ2-1
size: many
V: TRBV12-3/TRBV12-4
D: TRBD2
CDR3: ASSRAGRGGRGEQF

J: TRBJ2-2
size: NA
V: TRBV7-2
D: TRBD1
CDR3: ASSLVDRGHTGELF

J: TRBJ2-3
size: NA
V: TRBV12-3/TRBV12-4
D: TRBD2
CDR3: ASSRGTSGWRSTDTQY

J: TRBJ2-1
size: NA
V: TRBV30
D: NA
CDR3: AWSDPDEQF